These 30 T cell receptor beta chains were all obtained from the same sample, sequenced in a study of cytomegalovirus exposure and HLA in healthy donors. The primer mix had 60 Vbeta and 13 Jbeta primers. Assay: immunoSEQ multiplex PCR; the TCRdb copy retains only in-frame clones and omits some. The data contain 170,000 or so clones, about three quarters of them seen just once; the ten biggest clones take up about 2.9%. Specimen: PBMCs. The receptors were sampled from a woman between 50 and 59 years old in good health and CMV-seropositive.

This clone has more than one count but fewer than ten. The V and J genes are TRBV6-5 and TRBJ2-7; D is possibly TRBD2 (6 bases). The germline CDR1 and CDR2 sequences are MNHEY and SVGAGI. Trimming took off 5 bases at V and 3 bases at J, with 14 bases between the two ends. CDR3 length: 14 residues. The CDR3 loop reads CASSLDSGGYEQYF. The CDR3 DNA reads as TGTGCCAGCAGTCTCGACTCCGGGGGCTACGAGCAGTACTTC.

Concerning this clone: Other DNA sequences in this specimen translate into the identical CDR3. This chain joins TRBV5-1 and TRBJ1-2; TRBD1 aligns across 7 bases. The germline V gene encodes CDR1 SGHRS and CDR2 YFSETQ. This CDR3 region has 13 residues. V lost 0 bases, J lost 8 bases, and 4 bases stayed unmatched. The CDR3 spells CASSLEGAQGYTF. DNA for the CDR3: TGCGCCAGCAGCTTGGAGGGGGCTCAGGGCTACACCTTC.

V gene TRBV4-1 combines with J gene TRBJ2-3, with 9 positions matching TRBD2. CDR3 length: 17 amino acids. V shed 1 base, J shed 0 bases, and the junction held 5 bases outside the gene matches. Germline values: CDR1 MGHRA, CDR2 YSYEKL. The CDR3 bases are TGCGCCAGCAGCCAAGGTGGACTAGCGCCAAGCACAGATACGCAGTATTTT. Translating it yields CASSQGGLAPSTDTQYF.

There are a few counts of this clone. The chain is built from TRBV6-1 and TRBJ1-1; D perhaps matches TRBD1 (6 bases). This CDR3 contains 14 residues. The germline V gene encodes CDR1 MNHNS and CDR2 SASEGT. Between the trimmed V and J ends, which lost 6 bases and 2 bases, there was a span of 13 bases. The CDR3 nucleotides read TGTGCCAGCAGGACCACAGGGTCAAACACTGAAGCTTTCTTT. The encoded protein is CASRTTGSNTEAFF.

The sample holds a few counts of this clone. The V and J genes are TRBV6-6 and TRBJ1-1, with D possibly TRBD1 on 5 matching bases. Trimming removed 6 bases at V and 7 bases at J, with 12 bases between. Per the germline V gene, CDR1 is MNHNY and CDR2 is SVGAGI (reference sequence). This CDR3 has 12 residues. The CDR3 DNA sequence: TGTGCCAGCAGCTTCAACAGGTTTGAAGCTTTCTTT. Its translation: CASSFNRFEAFF.

CDR3 DNA: TGTGCCAGCAGTGTAGCGGGGGGAGCAGATACGCAGTATTTT. It translates to CASSVAGGADTQYF. The chain uses TRBV6-1 and TRBJ2-3, with 10 bases fitting TRBD2. The CDR3 extends over 14 amino acids. Germline values: CDR1 MNHNS, CDR2 SASEGT. J lost 4 bases, V lost 4 bases, and 2 bases had no gene match.

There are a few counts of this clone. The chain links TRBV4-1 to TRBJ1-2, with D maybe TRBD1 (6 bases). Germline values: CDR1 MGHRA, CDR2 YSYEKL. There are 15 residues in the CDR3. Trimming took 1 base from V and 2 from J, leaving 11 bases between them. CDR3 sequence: CASSQVKGGNYGYTF. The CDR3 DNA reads TGCGCCAGCAGCCAAGTAAAGGGGGGGAACTATGGCTACACCTTC.

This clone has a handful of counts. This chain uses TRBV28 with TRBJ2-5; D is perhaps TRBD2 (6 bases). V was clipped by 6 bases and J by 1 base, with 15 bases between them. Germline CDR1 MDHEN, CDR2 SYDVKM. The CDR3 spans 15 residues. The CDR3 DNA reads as TGTGCCAGCAGCACTAGCCTAGAGACCCAAGAGACCCAGTACTTC. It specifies CASSTSLETQETQYF. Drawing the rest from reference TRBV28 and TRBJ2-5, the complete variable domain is DVKVTQSSRYLVKRTGEKVFLECVQDMDHENMFWYRQDPGLGLRLIYFSYDVKMKEKGDIPEGYSVSREKKERFSLILESASTNQTSMYLCASSTSLETQETQYFGPGTRLLVL.

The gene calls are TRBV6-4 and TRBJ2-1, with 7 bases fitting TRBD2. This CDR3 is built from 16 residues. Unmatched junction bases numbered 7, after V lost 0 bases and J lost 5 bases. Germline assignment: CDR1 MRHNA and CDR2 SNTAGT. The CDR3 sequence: CASSDSGRGGDNEQFF. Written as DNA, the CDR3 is TGTGCCAGCAGTGACTCGGGGAGGGGAGGAGACAATGAGCAGTTCTTC.

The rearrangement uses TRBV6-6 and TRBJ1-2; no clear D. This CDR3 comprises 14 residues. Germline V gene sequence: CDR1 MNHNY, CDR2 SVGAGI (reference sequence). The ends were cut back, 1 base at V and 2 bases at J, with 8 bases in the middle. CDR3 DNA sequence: TGTGCCAGCAGTTACTTTCCCTTAAACTATGGCTACACCTTC. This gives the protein CASSYFPLNYGYTF.

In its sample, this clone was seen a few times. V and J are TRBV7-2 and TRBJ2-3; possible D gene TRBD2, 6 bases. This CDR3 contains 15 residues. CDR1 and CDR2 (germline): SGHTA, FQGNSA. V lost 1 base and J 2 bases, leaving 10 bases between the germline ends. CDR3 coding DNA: TGTGCCAGCAGCTTAGTCGCGGGGACCACAGATACGCAGTATTTT. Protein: CASSLVAGTTDTQYF.

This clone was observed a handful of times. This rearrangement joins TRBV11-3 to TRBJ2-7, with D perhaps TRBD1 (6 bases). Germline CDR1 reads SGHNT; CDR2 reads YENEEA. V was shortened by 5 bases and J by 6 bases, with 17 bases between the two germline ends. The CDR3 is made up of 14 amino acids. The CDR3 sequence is CASSTPVGTREQYF. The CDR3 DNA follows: TGTGCCAGCAGCACCCCTGTCGGGACACGCGAGCAGTACTTC.

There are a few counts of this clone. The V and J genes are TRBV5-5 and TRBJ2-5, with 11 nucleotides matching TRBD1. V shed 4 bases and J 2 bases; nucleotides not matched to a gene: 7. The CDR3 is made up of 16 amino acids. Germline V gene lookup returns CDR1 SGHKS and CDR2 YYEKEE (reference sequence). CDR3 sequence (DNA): TGTGCCAGCAGCGCGGACAGGGGGCGGTGGCAAGAGACCCAGTACTTC. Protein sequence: CASSADRGRWQETQYF.

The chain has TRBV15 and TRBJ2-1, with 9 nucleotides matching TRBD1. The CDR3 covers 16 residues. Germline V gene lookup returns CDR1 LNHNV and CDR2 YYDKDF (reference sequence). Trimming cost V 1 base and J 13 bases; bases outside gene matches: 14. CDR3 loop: CATSRVGQGLARKQFF. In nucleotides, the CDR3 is TGTGCCACCAGCAGAGTAGGACAGGGGCTGGCGCGAAAACAGTTCTTC.

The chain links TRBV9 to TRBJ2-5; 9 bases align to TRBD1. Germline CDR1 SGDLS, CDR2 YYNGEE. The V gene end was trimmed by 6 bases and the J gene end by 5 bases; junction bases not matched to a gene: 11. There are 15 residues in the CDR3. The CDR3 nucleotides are TGTGCCAGCACTCCAGGACAGGGGAAGTGGGAGACCCAGTACTTC. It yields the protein CASTPGQGKWETQYF.

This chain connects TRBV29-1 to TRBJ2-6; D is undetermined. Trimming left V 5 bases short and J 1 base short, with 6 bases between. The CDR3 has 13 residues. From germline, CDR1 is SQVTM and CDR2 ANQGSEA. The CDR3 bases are TGCAGCGTTATTAGATCTGGGGCCAACGTCCTGACTTTC. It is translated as CSVIRSGANVLTF.

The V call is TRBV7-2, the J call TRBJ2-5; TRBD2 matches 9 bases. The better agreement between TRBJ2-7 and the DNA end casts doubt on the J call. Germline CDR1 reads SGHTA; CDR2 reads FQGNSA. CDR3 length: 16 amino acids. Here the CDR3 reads CASSLVSSGGPVEQYF. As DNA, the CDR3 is TGTGCCAGCAGCTTAGTGTCCAGCGGGGGGCCGGTCGAGCAGTACTTC.

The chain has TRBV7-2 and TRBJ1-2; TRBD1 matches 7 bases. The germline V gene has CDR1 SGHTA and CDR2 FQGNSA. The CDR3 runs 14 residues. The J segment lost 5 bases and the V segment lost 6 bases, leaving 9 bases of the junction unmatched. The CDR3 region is CASSSGTAPYGYTF. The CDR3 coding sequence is TGTGCCAGCAGTTCCGGGACAGCTCCTTATGGCTACACCTTC.

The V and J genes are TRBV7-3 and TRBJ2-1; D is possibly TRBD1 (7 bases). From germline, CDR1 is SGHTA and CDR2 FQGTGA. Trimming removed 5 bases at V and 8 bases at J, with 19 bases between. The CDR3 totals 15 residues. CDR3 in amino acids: CASSTGVSTSYEQFF. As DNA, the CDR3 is TGTGCCAGCAGCACAGGGGTTAGTACTAGCTATGAGCAGTTCTTC.

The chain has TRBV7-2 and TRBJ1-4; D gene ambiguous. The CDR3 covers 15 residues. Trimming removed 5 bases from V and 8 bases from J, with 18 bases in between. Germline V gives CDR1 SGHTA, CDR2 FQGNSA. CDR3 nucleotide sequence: TGTGCCAGCAGCCCTTTAAGGGAGGAAGTCGAAAAACTGTTTTTT. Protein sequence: CASSPLREEVEKLFF.

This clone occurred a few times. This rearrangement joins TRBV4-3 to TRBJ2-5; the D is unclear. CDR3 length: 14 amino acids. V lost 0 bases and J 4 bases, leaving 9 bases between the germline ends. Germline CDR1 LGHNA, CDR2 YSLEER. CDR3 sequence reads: CASSQDRRGETQYF. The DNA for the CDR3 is TGCGCCAGCAGCCAAGATAGGCGAGGAGAGACCCAGTACTTC.

CDR3 sequence: CASSWQGSGNQPQHF. The CDR3 DNA reads TGTGCCAGTAGTTGGCAGGGGTCGGGCAATCAGCCCCAGCATTTT. The chain uses TRBV19 and TRBJ1-5, with D tentatively TRBD1 (6 bases). V lost 5 bases and J lost 2, with 13 bases in between. CDR3 size: 15 residues. Per germline, CDR1 LNHDA and CDR2 SQIVND (reference sequence).

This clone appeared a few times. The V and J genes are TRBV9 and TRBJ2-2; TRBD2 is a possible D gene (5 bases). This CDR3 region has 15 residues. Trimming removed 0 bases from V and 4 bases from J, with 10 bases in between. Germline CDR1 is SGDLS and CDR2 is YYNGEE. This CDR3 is CASSVGGSPTGELFF. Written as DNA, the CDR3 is TGTGCCAGCAGCGTAGGAGGGTCACCCACCGGGGAGCTGTTTTTT.

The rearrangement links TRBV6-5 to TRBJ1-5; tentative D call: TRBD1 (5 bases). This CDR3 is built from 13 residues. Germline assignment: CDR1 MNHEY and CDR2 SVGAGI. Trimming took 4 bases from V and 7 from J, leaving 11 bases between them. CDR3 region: CASSWQGGQPQHF. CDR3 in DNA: TGTGCCAGCAGTTGGCAGGGTGGCCAGCCCCAGCATTTT.

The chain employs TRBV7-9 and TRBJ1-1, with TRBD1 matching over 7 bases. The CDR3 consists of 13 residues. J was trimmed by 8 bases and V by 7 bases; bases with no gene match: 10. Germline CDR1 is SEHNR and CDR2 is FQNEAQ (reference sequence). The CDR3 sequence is CASIKIVQGEAFF. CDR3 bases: TGTGCCAGCATCAAGATTGTACAGGGGGAAGCTTTCTTT.

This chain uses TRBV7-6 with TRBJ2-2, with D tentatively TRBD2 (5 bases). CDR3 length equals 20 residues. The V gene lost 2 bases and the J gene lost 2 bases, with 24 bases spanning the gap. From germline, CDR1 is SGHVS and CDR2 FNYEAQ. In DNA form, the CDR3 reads TGTGCCAGCAGCTTATACAATCCGCTGCGGGCGGAGAGTAACACCGGGGAGCTGTTTTTT. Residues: CASSLYNPLRAESNTGELFF.

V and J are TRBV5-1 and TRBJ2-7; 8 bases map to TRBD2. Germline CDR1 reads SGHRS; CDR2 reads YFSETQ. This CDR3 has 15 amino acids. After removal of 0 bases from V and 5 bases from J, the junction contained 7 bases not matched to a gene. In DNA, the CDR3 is TGCGCCAGCAGCTTGGCCCGGGCGGGAGGTAACGAGCAGTACTTC. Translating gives CASSLARAGGNEQYF.

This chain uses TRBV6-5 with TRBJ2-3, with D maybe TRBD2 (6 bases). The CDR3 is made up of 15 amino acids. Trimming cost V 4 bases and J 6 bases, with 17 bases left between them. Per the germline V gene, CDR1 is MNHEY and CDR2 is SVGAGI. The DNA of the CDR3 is TGTGCCAGCAGTTCCGGAGACGGCGGGGTGGATACGCAGTATTTT. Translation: CASSSGDGGVDTQYF.

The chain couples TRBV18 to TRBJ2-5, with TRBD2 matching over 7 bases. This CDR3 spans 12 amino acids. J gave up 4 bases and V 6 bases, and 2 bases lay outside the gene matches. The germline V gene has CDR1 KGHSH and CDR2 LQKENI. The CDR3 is CASSSGGETQYF. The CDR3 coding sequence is TGTGCCAGCTCCTCGGGAGGAGAGACCCAGTACTTC.

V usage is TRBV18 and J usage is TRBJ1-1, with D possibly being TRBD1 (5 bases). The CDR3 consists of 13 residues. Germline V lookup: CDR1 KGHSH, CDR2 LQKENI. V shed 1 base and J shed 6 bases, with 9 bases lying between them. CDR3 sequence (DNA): TGTGCCAGCTCACCACAGGGGTCAGCTGAAGCTTTCTTT. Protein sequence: CASSPQGSAEAFF. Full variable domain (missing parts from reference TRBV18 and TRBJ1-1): NAGVMQNPRHLVRRRGQEARLRCSPMKGHSHVYWYRQLPEEGLKFMVYLQKENIIDESGMPKERFSAEFPKEGPSILRIQQVVRGDSAAYFCASSPQGSAEAFFGQGTRLTVV.